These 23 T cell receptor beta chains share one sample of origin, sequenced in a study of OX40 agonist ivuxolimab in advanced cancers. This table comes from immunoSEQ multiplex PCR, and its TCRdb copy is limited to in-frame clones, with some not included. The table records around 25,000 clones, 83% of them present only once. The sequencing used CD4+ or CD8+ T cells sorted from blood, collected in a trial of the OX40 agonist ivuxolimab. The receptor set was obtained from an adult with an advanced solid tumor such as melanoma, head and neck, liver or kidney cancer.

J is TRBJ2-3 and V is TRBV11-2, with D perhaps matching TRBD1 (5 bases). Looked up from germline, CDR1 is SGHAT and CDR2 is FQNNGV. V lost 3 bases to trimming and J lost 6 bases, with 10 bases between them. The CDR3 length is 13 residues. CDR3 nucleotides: TGTGCCAGCAGCTTTCCCAAGGGGGATACGCAGTATTTT. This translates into CASSFPKGDTQYF.

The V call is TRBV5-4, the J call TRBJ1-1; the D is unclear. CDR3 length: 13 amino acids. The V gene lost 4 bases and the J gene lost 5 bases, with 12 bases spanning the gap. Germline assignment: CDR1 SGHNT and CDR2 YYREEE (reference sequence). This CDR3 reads CASSAGRDTEAFF. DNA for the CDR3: TGTGCCAGCAGCGCGGGGAGGGATACTGAAGCTTTCTTT.

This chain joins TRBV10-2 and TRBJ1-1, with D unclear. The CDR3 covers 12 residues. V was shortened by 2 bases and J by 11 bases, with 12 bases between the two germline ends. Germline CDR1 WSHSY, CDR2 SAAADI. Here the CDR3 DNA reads TGCGCCAGCAGTGAGACCATTTTTGCGGCTTTCTTT. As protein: CASSETIFAAFF.

The chain's CDR3 is CAWSGGGEAFF. The CDR3 DNA is TGTGCCTGGAGTGGGGGGGGTGAAGCTTTCTTT. The V and J genes are TRBV30 and TRBJ1-1; TRBD1 is a possible D gene (5 bases). Trimming left V 1 base short and J 7 bases short, with 7 bases between. From germline, CDR1 is GTSNPN and CDR2 SVGIG (reference sequence). The CDR3 runs 11 residues. Full variable domain (rest looked up from reference TRBV30 and TRBJ1-1): SQTIHQWPATLVQPVGSPLSLECTVEGTSNPNLYWYRQAAGRGLQLLFYSVGIGQISSEVPQNLSASRPQDRQFILSSKKLLLSDSGFYLCAWSGGGEAFFGQGTRLTVV.

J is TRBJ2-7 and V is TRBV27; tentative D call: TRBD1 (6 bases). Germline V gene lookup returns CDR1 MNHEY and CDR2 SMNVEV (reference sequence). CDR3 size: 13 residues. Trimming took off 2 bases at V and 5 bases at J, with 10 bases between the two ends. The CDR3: CASSLIRTDEQYF. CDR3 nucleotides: TGTGCCAGCAGTTTAATTCGGACAGACGAGCAGTACTTC.

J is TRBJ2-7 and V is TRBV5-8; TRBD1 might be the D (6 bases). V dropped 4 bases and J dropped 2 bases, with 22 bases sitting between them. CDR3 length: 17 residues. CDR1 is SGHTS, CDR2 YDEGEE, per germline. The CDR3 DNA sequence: TGTGCCAGCAGCCCACCCGCGTGGCAGGGGTCTACCTACGAGCAGTACTTC. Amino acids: CASSPPAWQGSTYEQYF. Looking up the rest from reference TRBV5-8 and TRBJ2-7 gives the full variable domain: EAGVTQSPTHLIKTRGQQATLRCSPISGHTSVYWYQQALGLGLQFLLWYDEGEERNRGNFPPRFSGRQFPNYSSELNVNALELEDSALYLCASSPPAWQGSTYEQYFGPGTRLTVT.

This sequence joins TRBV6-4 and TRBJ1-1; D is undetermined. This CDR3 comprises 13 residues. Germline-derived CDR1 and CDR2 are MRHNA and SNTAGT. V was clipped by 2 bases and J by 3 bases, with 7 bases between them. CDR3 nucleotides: TGTGCCAGCAGTGACCGCACTTACACTGAAGCTTTCTTT. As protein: CASSDRTYTEAFF.

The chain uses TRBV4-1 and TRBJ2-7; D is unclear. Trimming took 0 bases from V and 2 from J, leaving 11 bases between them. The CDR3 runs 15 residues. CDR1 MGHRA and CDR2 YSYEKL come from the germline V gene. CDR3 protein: CASSQESQLPYEQYF. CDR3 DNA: TGCGCCAGCAGCCAAGAGTCTCAGCTCCCCTACGAGCAGTACTTC.

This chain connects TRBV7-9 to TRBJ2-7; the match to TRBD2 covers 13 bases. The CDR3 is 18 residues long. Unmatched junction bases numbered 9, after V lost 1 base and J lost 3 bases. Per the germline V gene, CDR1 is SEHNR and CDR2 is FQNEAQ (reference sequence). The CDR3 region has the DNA TGTGCCAGCAGCTTAGACCCCTATACTAGCGGGGGGGACTACGAGCAGTACTTC. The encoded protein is CASSLDPYTSGGDYEQYF.

CDR3: CASSKGFNEQFF. The CDR3 nucleotides are TGTGCCAGTAGTAAAGGGTTCAATGAGCAGTTCTTC. The chain uses TRBV19 and TRBJ2-1; D call uncertain. Trimming took 4 bases from V and 6 from J, leaving 7 bases between them. This CDR3 spans 12 amino acids. CDR1 and CDR2 (germline): LNHDA, SQIVND (reference sequence).

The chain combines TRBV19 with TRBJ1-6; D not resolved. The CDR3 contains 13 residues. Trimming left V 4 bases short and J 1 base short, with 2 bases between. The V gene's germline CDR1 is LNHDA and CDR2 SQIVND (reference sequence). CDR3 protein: CASSTSYNSPLHF. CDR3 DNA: TGTGCCAGTAGTACGTCCTATAATTCACCCCTCCACTTT.

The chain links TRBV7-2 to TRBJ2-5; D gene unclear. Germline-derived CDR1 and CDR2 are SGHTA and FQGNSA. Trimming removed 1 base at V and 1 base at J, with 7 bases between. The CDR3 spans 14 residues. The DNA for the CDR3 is TGTGCCAGCAGCTTAGGCGGCCGCCAAGAGACCCAGTACTTC. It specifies CASSLGGRQETQYF.

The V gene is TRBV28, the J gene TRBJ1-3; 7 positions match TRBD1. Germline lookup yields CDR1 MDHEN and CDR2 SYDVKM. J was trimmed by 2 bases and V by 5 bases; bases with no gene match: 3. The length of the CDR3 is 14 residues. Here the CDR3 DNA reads TGTGCCAGCAGTCACACAGGGGCTGGAAACACCATATATTTT. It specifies CASSHTGAGNTIYF. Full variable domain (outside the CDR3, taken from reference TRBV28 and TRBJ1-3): DVKVTQSSRYLVKRTGEKVFLECVQDMDHENMFWYRQDPGLGLRLIYFSYDVKMKEKGDIPEGYSVSREKKERFSLILESASTNQTSMYLCASSHTGAGNTIYFGEGSWLTVV.

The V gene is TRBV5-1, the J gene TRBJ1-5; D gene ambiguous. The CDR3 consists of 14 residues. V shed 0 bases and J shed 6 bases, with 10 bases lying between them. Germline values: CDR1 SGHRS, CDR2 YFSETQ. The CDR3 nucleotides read TGCGCCAGCAGCTTGGCCACGGGTTCTCAGCCCCAGCATTTT. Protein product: CASSLATGSQPQHF.

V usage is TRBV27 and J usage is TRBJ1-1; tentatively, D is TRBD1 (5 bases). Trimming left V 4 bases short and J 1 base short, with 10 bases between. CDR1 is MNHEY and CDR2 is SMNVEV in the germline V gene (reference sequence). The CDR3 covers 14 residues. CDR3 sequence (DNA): TGTGCCAGCAGTTGGGGCCCGCCGAACACTGAAGCTTTCTTT. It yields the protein CASSWGPPNTEAFF.

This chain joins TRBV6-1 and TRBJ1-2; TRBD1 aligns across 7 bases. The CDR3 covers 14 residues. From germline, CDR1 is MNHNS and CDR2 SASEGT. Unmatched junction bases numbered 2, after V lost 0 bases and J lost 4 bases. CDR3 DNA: TGTGCCAGCAGTGAAGCCGGGACAGCCTATGGCTACACCTTC. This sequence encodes CASSEAGTAYGYTF.

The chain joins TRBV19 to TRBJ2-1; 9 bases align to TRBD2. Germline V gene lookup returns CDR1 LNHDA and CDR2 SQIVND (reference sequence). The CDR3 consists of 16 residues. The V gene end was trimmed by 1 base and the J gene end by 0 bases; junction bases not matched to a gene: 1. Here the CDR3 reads CASSIAGLASYNEQFF. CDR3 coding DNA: TGTGCCAGTAGTATAGCGGGACTAGCCTCCTACAATGAGCAGTTCTTC.

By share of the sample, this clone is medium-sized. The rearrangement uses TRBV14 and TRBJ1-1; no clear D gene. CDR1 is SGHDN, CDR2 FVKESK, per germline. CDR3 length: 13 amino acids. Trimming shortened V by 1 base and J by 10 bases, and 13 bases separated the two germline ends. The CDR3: CASSQVEASVAFF. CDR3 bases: TGTGCCAGCAGCCAAGTAGAGGCCTCGGTAGCTTTCTTT.

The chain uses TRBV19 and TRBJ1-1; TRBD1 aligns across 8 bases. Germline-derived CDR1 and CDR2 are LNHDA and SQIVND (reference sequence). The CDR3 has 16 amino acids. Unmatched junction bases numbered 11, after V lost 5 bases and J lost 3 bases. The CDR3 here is CASSPWTGRGDTEAFF. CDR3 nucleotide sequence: TGTGCCAGTAGTCCCTGGACAGGGCGAGGGGACACTGAAGCTTTCTTT.

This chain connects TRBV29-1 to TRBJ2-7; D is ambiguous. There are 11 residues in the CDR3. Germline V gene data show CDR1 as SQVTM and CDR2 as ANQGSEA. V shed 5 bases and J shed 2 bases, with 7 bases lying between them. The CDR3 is CSVYDPYEQYF. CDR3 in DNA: TGCAGCGTTTATGACCCCTACGAGCAGTACTTC.

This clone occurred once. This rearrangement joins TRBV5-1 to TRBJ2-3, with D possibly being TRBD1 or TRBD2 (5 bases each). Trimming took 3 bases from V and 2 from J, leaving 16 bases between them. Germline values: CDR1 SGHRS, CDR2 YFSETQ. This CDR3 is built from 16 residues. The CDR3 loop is CASSWGWGSNTDTQYF. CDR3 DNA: TGCGCCAGCAGCTGGGGTTGGGGGTCCAACACAGATACGCAGTATTTT.

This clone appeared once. The CDR3 reads CASSQDGTGGRAPYEQYF. CDR3 nucleotide sequence: TGCGCCAGCAGCCAAGACGGGACAGGGGGCCGGGCCCCCTACGAGCAGTACTTC. The chain has TRBV4-1 and TRBJ2-7, with 12 bases identical to TRBD1. Germline trimming cut 0 bases from V and 2 bases from J; bases unmatched to any gene: 8. Germline CDR1 reads MGHRA; CDR2 reads YSYEKL. The CDR3 has 18 residues.

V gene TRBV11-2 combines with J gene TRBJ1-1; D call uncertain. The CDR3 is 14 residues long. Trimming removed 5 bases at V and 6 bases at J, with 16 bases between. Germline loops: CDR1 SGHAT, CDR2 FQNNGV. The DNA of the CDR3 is TGTGCCAGCAGCCTCACCAGTCAGATCCCTGAAGCTTTCTTT. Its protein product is CASSLTSQIPEAFF. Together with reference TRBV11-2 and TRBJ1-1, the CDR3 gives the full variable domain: EAGVAQSPRYKIIEKRQSVAFWCNPISGHATLYWYQQILGQGPKLLIQFQNNGVVDDSQLPKDRFSAERLKGVDSTLKIQPAKLEDSAVYLCASSLTSQIPEAFFGQGTRLTVV.